The entry below describes one T cell receptor (beta chain). The target antigen is unknown. At the Johns Hopkins FTIC core, DNA taken from cultured CD4+ T cells was sequenced by way of the Oncomine TCR Beta short-read assay. TCRdb reprocessed the PCR reads via MiXCR and lists one record per CDR3 protein. The profile covers approximately 14,000 distinct CDR3 sequences, with about 30% appearing a single time and around 7.9% taken by the ten largest. Treatment defined: roughly 10-day PBMC culture with coronavirus spike peptide pools or control peptides (ViraFEST assay). The ends were cut back, 1 base at V and 0 bases at J, with 8 bases in the middle. Per germline, CDR1 LNHDA and CDR2 SQIVND (reference sequence). There are 15 residues in the CDR3. The sample is drawn from a study of vaccination and CD4 T cells after COVID-19. The overall study: Median time from COVID diagnosis to post-COVID sampling was approximately 3.5 months (35 to 161).

The rearrangement uses TRBV19 and TRBJ2-3; tentative D call: TRBD1 (5 bases). The receptor was isolated from a human donor who had recovered from COVID-19. The sample consisted of CD4+ T cells from blood, cultured in vitro. The CDR3 DNA is TGTGCCAGTAGTATAGGGGGCCTGAGCACAGATACGCAGTATTTT. It codes for CASSIGGLSTDTQYF.